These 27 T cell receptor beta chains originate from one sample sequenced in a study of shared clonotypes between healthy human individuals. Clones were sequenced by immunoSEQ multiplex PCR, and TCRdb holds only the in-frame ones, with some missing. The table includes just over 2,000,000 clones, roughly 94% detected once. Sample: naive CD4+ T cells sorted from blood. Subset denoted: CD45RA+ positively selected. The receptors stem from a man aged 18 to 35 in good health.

CDR3 sequence (DNA): TGCAGCGTCGACAGGGTGTATCGCTACACCTTC. This codes for CSVDRVYRYTF. The J gene is TRBJ1-2, the V gene TRBV29-1, with 7 positions matching TRBD1. V gave up 6 bases and J gave up 9 bases; unmatched junction bases: 7. CDR1 is SQVTM, CDR2 ANQGSEA, per germline. The CDR3 covers 11 residues.

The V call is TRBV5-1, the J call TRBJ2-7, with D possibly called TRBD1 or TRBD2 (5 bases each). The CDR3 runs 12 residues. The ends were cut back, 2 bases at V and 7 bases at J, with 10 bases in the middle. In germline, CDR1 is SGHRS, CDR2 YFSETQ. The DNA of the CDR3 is TGCGCCAGCAGCTTCGGGACGGGGGAGCAGTACTTC. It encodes CASSFGTGEQYF.

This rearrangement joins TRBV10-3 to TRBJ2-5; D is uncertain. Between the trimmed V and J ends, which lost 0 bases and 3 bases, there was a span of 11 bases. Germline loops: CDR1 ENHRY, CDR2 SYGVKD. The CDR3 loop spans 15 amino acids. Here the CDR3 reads CAISESAIVEETQYF. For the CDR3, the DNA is TGTGCCATCAGTGAGTCGGCAATAGTGGAAGAGACCCAGTACTTC.

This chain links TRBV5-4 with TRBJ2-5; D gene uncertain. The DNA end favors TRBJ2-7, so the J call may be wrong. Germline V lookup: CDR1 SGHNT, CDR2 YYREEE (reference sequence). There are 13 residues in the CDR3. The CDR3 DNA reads TGTGCCAGCAGCTTGGCCGCGCAGGCCGAGCAGTACTTC. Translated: CASSLAAQAEQYF.

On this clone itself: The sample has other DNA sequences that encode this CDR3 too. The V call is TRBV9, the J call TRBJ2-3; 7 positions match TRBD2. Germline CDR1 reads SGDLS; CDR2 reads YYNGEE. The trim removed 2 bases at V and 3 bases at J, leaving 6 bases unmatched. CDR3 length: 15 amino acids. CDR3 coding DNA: TGTGCCAGCAGCGTGGGCGGGAGTAGTACAGATACGCAGTATTTT. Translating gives CASSVGGSSTDTQYF.

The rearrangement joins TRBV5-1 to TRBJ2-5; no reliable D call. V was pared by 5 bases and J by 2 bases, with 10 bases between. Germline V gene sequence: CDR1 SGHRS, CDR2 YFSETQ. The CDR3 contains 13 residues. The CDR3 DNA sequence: TGCGCCAGCAGTAGGGCCCTTCAAGAGACCCAGTACTTC. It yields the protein CASSRALQETQYF.

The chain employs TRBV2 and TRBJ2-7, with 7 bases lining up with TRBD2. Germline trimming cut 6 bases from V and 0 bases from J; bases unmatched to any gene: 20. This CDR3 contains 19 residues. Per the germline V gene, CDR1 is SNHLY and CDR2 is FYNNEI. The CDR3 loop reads CASRRFSGRDTESSYEQYF. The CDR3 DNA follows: TGTGCCAGCAGGAGATTTAGCGGGCGCGATACCGAAAGCTCCTACGAGCAGTACTTC.

The CDR3 DNA sequence: TGTGCCAGCAGCTTAGGCATGAGAAACACCATATATTTT. It specifies CASSLGMRNTIYF. V is TRBV7-2 and J is TRBJ1-3; D uncertain. The CDR3 has 13 amino acids. Germline values: CDR1 SGHTA, CDR2 FQGNSA. Trimming cost V 1 base and J 5 bases, with 6 bases left between them.

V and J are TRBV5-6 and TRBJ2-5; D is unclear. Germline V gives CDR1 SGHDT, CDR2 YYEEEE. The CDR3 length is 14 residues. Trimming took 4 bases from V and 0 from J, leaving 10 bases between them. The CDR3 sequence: CASSRTLYQETQYF. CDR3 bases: TGTGCCAGCAGCCGTACTTTGTACCAAGAGACCCAGTACTTC. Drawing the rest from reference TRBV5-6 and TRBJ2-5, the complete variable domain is DAGVTQSPTHLIKTRGQQVTLRCSPKSGHDTVSWYQQALGQGPQFIFQYYEEEERQRGNFPDRFSGHQFPNYSSELNVNALLLGDSALYLCASSRTLYQETQYFGPGTRLLVL.

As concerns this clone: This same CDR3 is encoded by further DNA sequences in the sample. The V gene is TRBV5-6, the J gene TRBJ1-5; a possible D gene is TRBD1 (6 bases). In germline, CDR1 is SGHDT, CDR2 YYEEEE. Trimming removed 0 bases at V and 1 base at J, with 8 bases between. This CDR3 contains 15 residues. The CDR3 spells CASSLGGGSNQPQHF. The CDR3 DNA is TGTGCCAGCAGCTTGGGAGGGGGAAGCAATCAGCCCCAGCATTTT.

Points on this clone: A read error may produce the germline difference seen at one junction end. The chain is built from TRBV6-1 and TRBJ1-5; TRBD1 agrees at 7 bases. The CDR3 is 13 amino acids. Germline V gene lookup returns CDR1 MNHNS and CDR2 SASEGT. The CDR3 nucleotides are TGTGCCAGCACCGGTGGGCAGGGACAGCCCCGGCATTTT. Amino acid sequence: CASTGGQGQPRHF.

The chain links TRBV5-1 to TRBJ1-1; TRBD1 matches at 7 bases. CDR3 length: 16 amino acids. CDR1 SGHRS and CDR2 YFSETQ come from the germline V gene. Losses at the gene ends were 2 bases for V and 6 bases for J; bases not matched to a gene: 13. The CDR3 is CASSLHVQGIDAEAFF. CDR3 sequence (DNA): TGCGCCAGCAGCTTACACGTACAGGGGATAGACGCTGAAGCTTTCTTT.

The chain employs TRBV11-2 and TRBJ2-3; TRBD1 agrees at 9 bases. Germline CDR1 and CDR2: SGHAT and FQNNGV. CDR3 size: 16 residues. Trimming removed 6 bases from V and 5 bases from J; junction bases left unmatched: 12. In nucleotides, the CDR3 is TGTGCCAGCAGTTATCGACAGGGGGGGATTGTAGATACGCAGTATTTT. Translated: CASSYRQGGIVDTQYF.

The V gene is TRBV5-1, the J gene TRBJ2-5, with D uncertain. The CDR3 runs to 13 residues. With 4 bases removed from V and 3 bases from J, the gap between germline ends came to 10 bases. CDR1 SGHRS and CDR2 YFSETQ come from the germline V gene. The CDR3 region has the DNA TGCGCCAGCAGCACCCGGGCCGAAGAGACCCAGTACTTC. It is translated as CASSTRAEETQYF.

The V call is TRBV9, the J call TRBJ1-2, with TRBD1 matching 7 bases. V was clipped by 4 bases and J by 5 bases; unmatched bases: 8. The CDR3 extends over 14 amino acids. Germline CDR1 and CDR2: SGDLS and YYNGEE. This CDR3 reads CASSTRTGPYGYTF. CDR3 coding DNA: TGTGCCAGCAGCACCCGGACAGGTCCGTATGGCTACACCTTC.

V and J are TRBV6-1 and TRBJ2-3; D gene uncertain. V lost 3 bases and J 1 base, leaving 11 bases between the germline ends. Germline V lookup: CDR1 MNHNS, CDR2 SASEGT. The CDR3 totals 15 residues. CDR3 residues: CASSEFVTRTDTQYF. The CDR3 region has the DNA TGTGCCAGCAGTGAGTTTGTCACACGCACAGATACGCAGTATTTT.

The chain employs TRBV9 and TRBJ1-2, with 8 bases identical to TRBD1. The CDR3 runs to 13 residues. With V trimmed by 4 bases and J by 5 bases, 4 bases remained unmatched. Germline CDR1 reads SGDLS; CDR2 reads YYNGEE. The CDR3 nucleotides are TGTGCCAGCAGCCCGGACAGGGCGTATGGCTACACCTTC. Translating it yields CASSPDRAYGYTF.

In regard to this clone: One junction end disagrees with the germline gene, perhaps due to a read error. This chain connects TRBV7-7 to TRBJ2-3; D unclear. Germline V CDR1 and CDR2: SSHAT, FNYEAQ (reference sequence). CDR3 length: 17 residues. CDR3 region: CASSRAPSPRAPDTQYF. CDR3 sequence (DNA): TGTGCTAGCAGCAGAGCCCCGTCTCCCCGGGCCCCGGATACGCAGTATTTT. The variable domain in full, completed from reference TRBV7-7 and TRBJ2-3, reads GAGVSQSPRYKVTKRGQDVTLRCDPISSHATLYWYQQALGQGPEFLTYFNYEAQPDKSGLPSDRFSAERPEGSISTLTIQRTEQRDSAMYRCASSRAPSPRAPDTQYFGPGTRLTVL.

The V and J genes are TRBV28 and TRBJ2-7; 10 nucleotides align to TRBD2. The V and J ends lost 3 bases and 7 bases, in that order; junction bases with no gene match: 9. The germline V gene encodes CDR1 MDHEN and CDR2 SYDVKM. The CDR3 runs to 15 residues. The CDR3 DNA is TGTGCCAGCAGTTTTAGGGGACTAGCGATTGAAGAGCAGTACTTC. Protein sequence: CASSFRGLAIEEQYF.

The CDR3 protein is CATLTGAGTSGLRGEQFF. The CDR3 DNA follows: TGTGCCACCCTGACGGGGGCAGGGACTAGCGGACTTAGAGGTGAGCAGTTCTTC. The chain employs TRBV2 and TRBJ2-1, with 11 bases lining up with TRBD2. V was pared by 10 bases and J by 9 bases, with 23 bases of the junction left unmatched. The CDR3 has 18 amino acids. From germline, CDR1 is SNHLY and CDR2 FYNNEI.

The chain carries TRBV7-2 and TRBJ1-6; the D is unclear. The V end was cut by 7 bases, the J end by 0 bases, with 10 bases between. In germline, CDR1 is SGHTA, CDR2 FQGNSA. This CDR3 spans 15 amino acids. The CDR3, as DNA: TGTGCCAGCAACGAACAGAGCTCCTATAATTCACCCCTCCACTTT. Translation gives CASNEQSSYNSPLHF.

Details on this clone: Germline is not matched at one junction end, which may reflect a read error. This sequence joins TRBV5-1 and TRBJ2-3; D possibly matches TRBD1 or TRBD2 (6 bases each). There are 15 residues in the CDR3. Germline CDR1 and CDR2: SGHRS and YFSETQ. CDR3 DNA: TGCGCCAGCAGCCTGAGGGGGGTCAGCACAGATATGCAGTATTTT. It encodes CASSLRGVSTDMQYF.

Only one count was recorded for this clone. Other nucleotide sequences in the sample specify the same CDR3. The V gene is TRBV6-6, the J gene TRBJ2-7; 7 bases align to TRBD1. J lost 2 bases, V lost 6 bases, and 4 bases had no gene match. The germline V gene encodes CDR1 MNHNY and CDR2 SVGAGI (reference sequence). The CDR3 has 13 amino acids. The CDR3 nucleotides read TGTGCCAGCAGCCGGGACAGTGCCTACGAGCAGTACTTC. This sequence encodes CASSRDSAYEQYF.

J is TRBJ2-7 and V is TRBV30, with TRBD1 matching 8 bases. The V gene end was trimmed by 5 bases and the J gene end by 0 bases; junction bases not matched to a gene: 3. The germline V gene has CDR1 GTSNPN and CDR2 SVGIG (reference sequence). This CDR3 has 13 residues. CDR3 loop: CAWHRGASYEQYF. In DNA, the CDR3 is TGTGCCTGGCACAGGGGGGCCTCCTACGAGCAGTACTTC.

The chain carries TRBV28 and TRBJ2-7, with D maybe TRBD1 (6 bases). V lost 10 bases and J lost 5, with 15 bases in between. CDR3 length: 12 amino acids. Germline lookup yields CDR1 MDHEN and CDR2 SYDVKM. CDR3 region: CATTQGFNEQYF. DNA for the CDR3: TGTGCCACGACACAGGGTTTTAACGAGCAGTACTTC.

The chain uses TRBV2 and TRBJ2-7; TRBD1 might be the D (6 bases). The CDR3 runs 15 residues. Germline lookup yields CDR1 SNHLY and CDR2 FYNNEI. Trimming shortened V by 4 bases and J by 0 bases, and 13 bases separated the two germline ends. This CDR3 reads CASSAGQSSSYEQYF. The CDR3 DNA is TGTGCCAGCAGTGCCGGACAGTCAAGCTCCTACGAGCAGTACTTC.

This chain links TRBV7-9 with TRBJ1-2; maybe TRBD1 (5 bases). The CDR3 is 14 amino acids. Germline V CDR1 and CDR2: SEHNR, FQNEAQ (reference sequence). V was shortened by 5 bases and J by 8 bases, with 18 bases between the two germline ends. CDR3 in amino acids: CASSLPTDGKGYTF. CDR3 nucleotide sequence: TGTGCCAGCAGCCTCCCGACAGATGGCAAGGGCTACACCTTC.